A single sample gave rise to the 32 T cell receptor beta chains below, sequenced in a study of shared clonotypes between healthy human individuals. Sequencing used immunoSEQ multiplex PCR; TCRdb keeps in-frame clones, though not all of them. The sample contains about 480,000 clones, approximately 79% of which appear only once. The sequencing input was PBMCs. These receptors were taken from a woman aged 40 to 55 in good health. Some clones in this sample may be carry-over from other donors' samples.

This rearrangement joins TRBV18 to TRBJ2-3; the match to TRBD2 covers 11 bases. The CDR3 covers 16 residues. J lost 6 bases, V lost 6 bases, and 11 bases had no gene match. Per germline, CDR1 KGHSH and CDR2 LQKENI. The CDR3 nucleotides read TGTGCCAGCTCGGAGTTACTAGCGGGAGTTGGTGATACGCAGTATTTT. This sequence encodes CASSELLAGVGDTQYF.

About this clone itself: This CDR3 is also generated by other DNA sequences in the sample. The chain couples TRBV5-1 to TRBJ2-6, with D hard to call. The germline V and J ends were trimmed by 0 bases and 1 base, with 5 bases remaining between them. This CDR3 region has 15 residues. The germline V gene has CDR1 SGHRS and CDR2 YFSETQ. The CDR3 spells CASSLAGSGANVLTF. The CDR3, as DNA: TGCGCCAGCAGCTTGGCGGGTTCTGGGGCCAACGTCCTGACTTTC.

To note about this clone: This may stem from a read error, because a much larger clone lies one nucleotide away. The chain links TRBV28 to TRBJ2-3, with D perhaps TRBD2 (6 bases). Deletions cut 8 bases from V and 0 bases from J, with 9 bases between. The CDR3 spans 13 residues. Germline CDR1 MDHEN, CDR2 SYDVKM. CDR3 protein: CASGRPSTDTQYF. CDR3 coding DNA: TGTGCCAGCGGGAGGCCCAGCACAGATACGCAGTATTTT.

This clone showed up many times. V is TRBV30 and J is TRBJ2-5; 8 nucleotides agree with TRBD2. The V segment lost 5 bases and the J segment 6 bases; nucleotides outside the gene matches: 8. CDR1 and CDR2 (germline): GTSNPN, SVGIG (reference sequence). CDR3 length: 13 residues. The chain's CDR3 is CAWRRTGGQTQYF. DNA of the CDR3: TGTGCCTGGCGCCGGACGGGGGGGCAGACCCAGTACTTC.

Written as DNA, the CDR3 is TGTGCCAGCAGTAGGGTTGTCGAAGCTTTCTTT. It specifies CASSRVVEAFF. The chain links TRBV2 to TRBJ1-1; D is ambiguous. CDR1 and CDR2 from the germline V gene are SNHLY and FYNNEI. Trimming took 5 bases from V and 8 from J, leaving 9 bases between them. CDR3 length: 11 residues. The full variable domain, its missing parts supplied by reference TRBV2 and TRBJ1-1, is EPEVTQTPSHQVTQMGQEVILRCVPISNHLYFYWYRQILGQKVEFLVSFYNNEISEKSEIFDDQFSVERPDGSNFTLKIRSTKLEDSAMYFCASSRVVEAFFGQGTRLTVV.

J is TRBJ2-1 and V is TRBV7-8; 12 nucleotides align to TRBD2. The CDR3 sequence is 16 residues long. The J segment lost 7 bases and the V segment lost 5 bases, leaving 9 bases of the junction unmatched. Germline V CDR1 and CDR2: SGHVS, FQNEAQ. CDR3 bases: TGTGCCAGCAGCAGCCAGACTAGCGGGAGTGTGAATGAGCAGTTCTTC. This translates into CASSSQTSGSVNEQFF.

J is TRBJ2-1 and V is TRBV28; 10 nucleotides line up with TRBD2. The CDR3 runs 14 residues. The J segment lost 3 bases and the V segment lost 8 bases, leaving 4 bases of the junction unmatched. Per germline, CDR1 MDHEN and CDR2 SYDVKM. This CDR3 reads CASRTSGYYNEQFF. The CDR3 DNA reads as TGTGCCAGCCGGACTAGCGGATACTACAATGAGCAGTTCTTC.

V is TRBV18 and J is TRBJ2-1, with D possibly TRBD2 on 5 matching bases. V gave up 3 bases and J gave up 4 bases, with 10 bases separating them. The CDR3 contains 14 residues. In germline, CDR1 is KGHSH, CDR2 LQKENI. CDR3: CASSPSAGYNEQFF. The CDR3 DNA reads TGTGCCAGCTCACCTAGCGCGGGTTACAATGAGCAGTTCTTC.

This clone was detected a few times. Other DNA sequences from this sample encode an identical CDR3 as well. CDR3 bases: TGTGCCAGCAGCTTTTACAGGGATCAGCCCCAGCATTTT. This encodes CASSFYRDQPQHF. The chain has TRBV7-2 and TRBJ1-5, with a tentative D call TRBD1 (6 bases). The V end lost 3 bases, the J end lost 5 bases, and 8 bases lay between the germline ends. Germline CDR1 is SGHTA and CDR2 is FQGNSA. This CDR3 is 13 amino acids long.

The chain employs TRBV6-1 and TRBJ1-1, with D hard to call. CDR1 is MNHNS and CDR2 is SASEGT in the germline V gene. The CDR3 totals 12 residues. V lost 4 bases to trimming and J lost 6 bases, with 9 bases between them. CDR3 coding DNA: TGTGCCAGCAGTGCCCAGGTCTCTGAAGCTTTCTTT. Its protein is CASSAQVSEAFF.

A word on this clone: The sample carries other DNA sequences with the same CDR3. V and J are TRBV9 and TRBJ1-3; D possibly corresponds to TRBD1 (5 bases). The CDR3 runs 16 residues. V dropped 0 bases and J dropped 4 bases, with 14 bases sitting between them. CDR1 is SGDLS, CDR2 YYNGEE, per germline. The CDR3 loop is CASSVVPGSSGNTIYF. The DNA for the CDR3 is TGTGCCAGCAGCGTAGTTCCAGGGTCTTCAGGAAACACCATATATTTT.

In this sample, this clone turned up once. The chain links TRBV19 to TRBJ1-5; TRBD1 matches 8 bases. This CDR3 has 15 amino acids. The germline gives CDR1 LNHDA, CDR2 SQIVND (reference sequence). V was pared by 5 bases and J by 5 bases, with 8 bases of the junction left unmatched. The CDR3 reads CASSPTGGRDQPQHF. The CDR3 DNA is TGTGCCAGTAGTCCCACAGGGGGTAGGGATCAGCCCCAGCATTTT.

This clone came up a few times. The chain links TRBV5-1 to TRBJ2-3; 11 nucleotides match TRBD1. Looked up from germline, CDR1 is SGHRS and CDR2 is YFSETQ. V lost 4 bases to trimming and J lost 4 bases; unmatched junction nucleotides: 2. The CDR3 has 14 amino acids. The CDR3 DNA sequence: TGCGCCAGCAGCCCGGGACAGGGGGCAGATACGCAGTATTTT. Translation gives CASSPGQGADTQYF.

The V and J genes are TRBV27 and TRBJ1-5; D is undetermined. This CDR3 comprises 13 residues. From germline, CDR1 is MNHEY and CDR2 SMNVEV (reference sequence). V was clipped by 2 bases and J by 8 bases, with 10 bases between them. The CDR3 here is CASSLTNTEPQHF. DNA for the CDR3: TGTGCCAGCAGTTTAACAAACACCGAGCCCCAGCATTTT.

The J gene is TRBJ2-1, the V gene TRBV4-1, with D uncertain. The V gene lost 3 bases and the J gene lost 4 bases, with 1 base spanning the gap. Germline assignment: CDR1 MGHRA and CDR2 YSYEKL. There are 11 residues in the CDR3. CDR3 sequence: CASSHYNEQFF. DNA for the CDR3: TGCGCCAGCAGCCATTACAATGAGCAGTTCTTC.

The rearrangement joins TRBV7-9 to TRBJ2-2, with a weak D call TRBD1 (6 bases). Germline CDR1 reads SEHNR; CDR2 reads FQNEAQ (reference sequence). The CDR3 length is 15 residues. Trimming took 5 bases from V and 2 from J, leaving 12 bases between them. The CDR3 sequence is CASSITGTNTGELFF. DNA of the CDR3: TGTGCCAGCAGCATTACAGGGACCAACACCGGGGAGCTGTTTTTT.

The V call is TRBV7-2, the J call TRBJ2-5; 9 nucleotides align to TRBD2. CDR1 is SGHTA and CDR2 is FQGNSA in the germline V gene. The trim removed 4 bases at V and 2 bases at J, leaving 5 bases unmatched. The CDR3 runs 15 residues. In DNA, the CDR3 is TGTGCCAGCAGCTCACACGCGGGAGGGCAAGAGACCCAGTACTTC. This encodes CASSSHAGGQETQYF.

The rearrangement uses TRBV5-6 and TRBJ2-3, with unresolved D. V lost 0 bases and J lost 1, with 6 bases in between. The CDR3 is 14 residues long. Germline lookup yields CDR1 SGHDT and CDR2 YYEEEE. This chain's CDR3 is CASSLEVGTDTQYF. In DNA, the CDR3 is TGTGCCAGCAGCTTGGAAGTAGGCACAGATACGCAGTATTTT.

This CDR3 reads CASSMAVRNTGELFF. The CDR3 DNA reads TGTGCCAGTAGTATGGCAGTGAGGAACACCGGGGAGCTGTTTTTT. V is TRBV19 and J is TRBJ2-2; D is unresolved. V was clipped by 3 bases and J by 1 base, with 9 bases between them. Germline V gene lookup returns CDR1 LNHDA and CDR2 SQIVND (reference sequence). The CDR3 consists of 15 residues.

J is TRBJ2-3 and V is TRBV18; no firm D call. Trimming left V 6 bases short and J 5 bases short, with 9 bases between. CDR1 and CDR2 from the germline V gene are KGHSH and LQKENI. The CDR3 has 12 amino acids. DNA of the CDR3: TGTGCCAGCTCGCCTGAATTAGATACGCAGTATTTT. Residues: CASSPELDTQYF.

This clone has a single count. The chain uses TRBV25-1 and TRBJ2-7; D might be TRBD1 (6 bases). Germline V gene data show CDR1 as MGHDK and CDR2 as SYGVNS. V dropped 8 bases and J dropped 3 bases, with 11 bases sitting between them. There are 12 residues in the CDR3. The CDR3 nucleotides read TGTGCCAGCGGCTGGGACAACTACGAGCAGTACTTC. Translating it yields CASGWDNYEQYF.

The rearrangement links TRBV5-6 to TRBJ2-1; D is unresolved. Deletions cut 2 bases from V and 0 bases from J, with 6 bases between. Germline V lookup: CDR1 SGHDT, CDR2 YYEEEE. There are 14 residues in the CDR3. In nucleotides, the CDR3 is TGTGCCAGCAGCTTTCTGAGCTCCTACAATGAGCAGTTCTTC. Translation: CASSFLSSYNEQFF. Using reference TRBV5-6 and TRBJ2-1 for the parts outside the CDR3, the full variable domain is DAGVTQSPTHLIKTRGQQVTLRCSPKSGHDTVSWYQQALGQGPQFIFQYYEEEERQRGNFPDRFSGHQFPNYSSELNVNALLLGDSALYLCASSFLSSYNEQFFGPGTRLTVL.

This clone has only a few counts. This chain connects TRBV11-2 to TRBJ2-5, with 8 nucleotides matching TRBD1. J was trimmed by 0 bases and V by 8 bases; bases with no gene match: 11. From germline, CDR1 is SGHAT and CDR2 FQNNGV. This CDR3 contains 16 residues. CDR3 loop: CASGKGTGKYQETQYF. CDR3 coding DNA: TGTGCCAGCGGAAAAGGGACAGGCAAGTACCAAGAGACCCAGTACTTC.

The chain couples TRBV13 to TRBJ2-1; 7 nucleotides agree with TRBD2. CDR1 is PRHDT, CDR2 FYEKMQ, per germline (reference sequence). V lost 5 bases and J lost 7; bases outside the gene matches: 17. CDR3 length: 17 residues. The CDR3 is CASSLKRLALILNEQFF. The CDR3, as DNA: TGTGCCAGCAGCCTAAAAAGACTAGCCCTAATCTTGAATGAGCAGTTCTTC.

The chain recombines TRBV4-2 with TRBJ2-1; 7 nucleotides match TRBD2. J gave up 6 bases and V 0 bases, and 8 bases lay outside the gene matches. Germline CDR1 reads LGHNA; CDR2 reads YNFKEQ. This CDR3 has 16 amino acids. DNA for the CDR3: TGTGCCAGCAGCCAAGATGAGGCGGGAGTCGGCAATGAGCAGTTCTTC. Its translation is CASSQDEAGVGNEQFF.

This clone was counted between two and nine times. The CDR3 is CAWSVSFNTEAFF. Here the CDR3 DNA reads TGTGCCTGGAGTGTATCTTTCAACACTGAAGCTTTCTTT. The chain links TRBV30 to TRBJ1-1; D uncertain. CDR1 GTSNPN and CDR2 SVGIG come from the germline V gene (reference sequence). This CDR3 has 13 residues. Between the trimmed V and J ends, which lost 0 bases and 2 bases, there was a span of 7 bases.

The CDR3 region is CASSHAIQETQYF. The CDR3 bases are TGCGCCAGCAGCCACGCGATTCAAGAGACCCAGTACTTC. V and J are TRBV4-3 and TRBJ2-5, with no clear D. This CDR3 region has 13 residues. CDR1 and CDR2 (germline): LGHNA, YSLEER. The V end lost 3 bases, the J end lost 2 bases, and 7 bases lay between the germline ends.

This CDR3 reads CASSHRQEMGRLNTGELFF. The CDR3 DNA reads as TGCGCCAGCAGCCACCGACAGGAGATGGGGAGACTAAACACCGGGGAGCTGTTTTTT. The rearrangement links TRBV4-3 to TRBJ2-2; a weak D match, TRBD1 (6 bases). The germline V gene encodes CDR1 LGHNA and CDR2 YSLEER. The CDR3 runs to 19 residues. V shed 3 bases and J shed 2 bases, with 22 bases lying between them.

This chain connects TRBV20-1 to TRBJ1-1; TRBD1 is a possible D gene (5 bases). The V gene's germline CDR1 is DFQATT and CDR2 SNEGSKA (reference sequence). The length of the CDR3 is 11 residues. V lost 5 bases, J lost 7 bases, and 11 bases lay in between. CDR3: CSAHQGDEAFF. CDR3 sequence (DNA): TGCAGTGCTCATCAGGGAGATGAAGCTTTCTTT.

The V and J genes are TRBV28 and TRBJ1-2; D ambiguous. V shed 2 bases and J shed 3 bases, with 7 bases lying between them. Germline V gives CDR1 MDHEN, CDR2 SYDVKM. The CDR3 sequence is 13 residues long. CDR3: CASSLHMDYGYTF. The CDR3 nucleotides are TGTGCCAGCAGTTTACACATGGACTATGGCTACACCTTC.

The chain is built from TRBV13 and TRBJ2-2; D remains ambiguous. CDR1 is PRHDT and CDR2 is FYEKMQ in the germline V gene (reference sequence). Trimming left V 0 bases short and J 1 base short, with 6 bases between. CDR3 size: 15 residues. As DNA, the CDR3 is TGTGCCAGCAGCTTAGGGCACAGGAACACCGGGGAGCTGTTTTTT. Translating it yields CASSLGHRNTGELFF. The entire variable domain, with the rest obtained from reference TRBV13 and TRBJ2-2, is as follows: AAGVIQSPRHLIKEKRETATLKCYPIPRHDTVYWYQQGPGQDPQFLISFYEKMQSDKGSIPDRFSAQQFSDYHSELNMSSLELGDSALYFCASSLGHRNTGELFFGEGSRLTVL.

The chain is built from TRBV7-8 and TRBJ2-1; D is undetermined. The germline V gene has CDR1 SGHVS and CDR2 FQNEAQ. Deletions cut 5 bases from V and 8 bases from J, with 13 bases between. The CDR3 is made up of 13 amino acids. The CDR3 here is CASSATASDEQFF. CDR3 DNA: TGTGCCAGCAGCGCCACCGCGTCGGATGAGCAGTTCTTC. The whole variable domain, filled in from reference TRBV7-8 and TRBJ2-1, reads GAGVSQSPRYKVAKRGQDVALRCDPISGHVSLFWYQQALGQGPEFLTYFQNEAQLDKSGLPSDRFFAERPEGSVSTLKIQRTQQEDSAVYLCASSATASDEQFFGPGTRLTVL.